This T cell receptor beta chain originates from a study of spatial heterogeneity in lung cancer. Overall study: Those follow-up PBMC samples that were available underwent sequencing, at a median interval of approximately 2 years following resection.

Sample time point: blood at routine non-recurrence follow-up after resection. Ten or more counts support this clonotype. Germline CDR1 reads MNHNS; CDR2 reads SASEGT. V gave up 11 bases and J gave up 5 bases, with 9 bases separating them. The CDR3 is 10 amino acids. TCRdb used MiXCR to reprocess the 5' RACE reads, holding one entry per CDR3 protein. The sample has 35,000 to 55,000 distinct CDR3 sequences; 22% are singletons. The specimen was PBMCs, collected at follow-up. The receptor was derived from a female donor with early-stage non-small cell lung cancer. The rearrangement uses TRBV6-1 and TRBJ2-5; perhaps TRBD2 as D (7 bases). The chain's CDR3 is CAAGAETQYF. In DNA, the CDR3 is TGTGCCGCGGGGGCGGAGACCCAGTACTTC.